Described below is a single T cell receptor beta chain sequence and its context. The record originates from a study of cytomegalovirus exposure and HLA in healthy donors. Germline-derived CDR1 and CDR2 are SEHNR and FQNEAQ (reference sequence). This CDR3 has 18 residues. Trimming cost V 5 bases and J 0 bases; bases outside gene matches: 9. TCRdb's table, derived via immunoSEQ multiplex PCR, lists solely in-frame clones and lacks some. Among 100,000 to 120,000 clones listed, approximately 88% were seen once. Material: PBMCs. The receptor was derived from a woman in her twenties or thirties in good health and CMV-seropositive. The genes are TRBV7-9 and TRBJ2-6; 8 positions match TRBD1. CDR3 coding DNA: TGTGCCAGCAGCAAGGGGACAGGTTACTCCTCTGGGGCCAACGTCCTGACTTTC. Encoded protein: CASSKGTGYSSGANVLTF.